This TCR beta chain was identified during a study of blood T cells in healthy people across ages. Whole-study context: Researchers report that template switching captured about one barcoded beta molecule per two T cells.

This clonotype occurred many times. With V trimmed by 0 bases and J by 5 bases, 7 bases remained unmatched. This CDR3 is built from 15 residues. Germline V gives CDR1 SGDLS, CDR2 YYNGEE. It was with a sample-barcoded 5' primer and a J-beta primer mix that a second PCR of about 7 to 12 cycles was run. MiXCR, applied by TCRdb to the 5' RACE reads, yields one record per CDR3 protein. The sample comprises about 290,000 distinct CDR3 sequences, roughly 27% of which are singletons, and roughly 28% rests with the top ten. The rearrangement joins TRBV9 to TRBJ2-5, with 7 bases that match TRBD1. Material for sequencing was blood. This TCR was sampled from a woman between 65 and 79 years old in good health. The CDR3 loop reads CASSVGDRGLETQYF. CDR3 nucleotides: TGTGCCAGCAGCGTAGGCGATAGGGGGCTGGAGACCCAGTACTTC.